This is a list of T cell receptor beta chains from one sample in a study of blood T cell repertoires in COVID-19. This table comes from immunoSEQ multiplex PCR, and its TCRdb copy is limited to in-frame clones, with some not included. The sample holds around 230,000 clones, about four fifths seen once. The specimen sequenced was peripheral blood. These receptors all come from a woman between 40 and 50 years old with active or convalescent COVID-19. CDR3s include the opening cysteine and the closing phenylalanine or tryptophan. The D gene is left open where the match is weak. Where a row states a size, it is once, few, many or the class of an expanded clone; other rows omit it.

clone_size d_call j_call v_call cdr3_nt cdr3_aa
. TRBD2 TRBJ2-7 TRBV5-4 TGTGCCAGCAGCTTGGCGAGTAGCGGGGTGGATTCCTACTTC CASSLASSGVDSYF
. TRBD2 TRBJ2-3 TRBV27 TGTGCCAGCAGTTTATCGATACTAGCGGGTTTCACAGATACGCAGTATTTT CASSLSILAGFTDTQYF
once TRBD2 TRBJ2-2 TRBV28 TGTGCCAGCAGTCCAACTAGCGGGGCCGGGGAGCTGTTTTTT CASSPTSGAGELFF
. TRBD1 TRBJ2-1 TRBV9 TGTGCCAGCAGCATGGGACAGGGGAGGGAGTTCTTC CASSMGQGREFF
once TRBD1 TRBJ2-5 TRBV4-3 TGCGCCAGCAGCCAGCAGGGGGCCGGGGGGACCCAGTACTTC CASSQQGAGGTQYF
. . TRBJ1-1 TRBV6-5 TGTGCCAGCAGCCAGGGGCGTGGCACTGAAGCTTTCTTT CASSQGRGTEAFF
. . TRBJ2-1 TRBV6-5 TGTGCCAGCAGTTACTCACTAGTCGATGAGCAGTTCTTC CASSYSLVDEQFF
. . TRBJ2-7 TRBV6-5 TGTGCCAGCAGTTACGCGTCGGGCGCTCGGGGGGAGCAGTACTTC CASSYASGARGEQYF
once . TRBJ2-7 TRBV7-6 TGTGCCAGCAGCCCAGGAGGCAGGGGATACGAGCAGTACTTC CASSPGGRGYEQYF
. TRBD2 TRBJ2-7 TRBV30 TGTGCCTGGAGTTGGTCCGGACTAGCCTTCGAGCAGTACTTC CAWSWSGLAFEQYF
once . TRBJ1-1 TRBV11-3 TGTGCCAGCAGCTTAGATTCCGATCGGGGTGAAGCTTTCTTT CASSLDSDRGEAFF
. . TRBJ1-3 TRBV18 TGTGCCAGCTCACCAGCCGGAGGCTCCTCTGGAAACACCATATATTTT CASSPAGGSSGNTIYF
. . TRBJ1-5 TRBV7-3 TGTGCCAGCAGCCGACAGCCCAATCAGCCCCAGCATTTT CASSRQPNQPQHF
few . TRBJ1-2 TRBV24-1 TGTGCCACCCGTAAGACAGTGGGTGGTGGCTACACCTTC CATRKTVGGGYTF
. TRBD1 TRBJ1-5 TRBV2 TGTGCCAGCAGTGGGGACAGGGAGAGCAATCAGCCCCAGCATTTT CASSGDRESNQPQHF
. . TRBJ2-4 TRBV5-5 TGTGCCAGCAGCTTGGACGCGGGGCTTGGAAACATTCAGTACTTC CASSLDAGLGNIQYF
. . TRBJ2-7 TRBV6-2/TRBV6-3 TGTGCCAGCAGTTATGGAGGGGAGGACGAGCAGTACTTC CASSYGGEDEQYF
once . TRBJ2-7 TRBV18 TGTGCCAGCTCACGGACGGGGGAACTGACCTACGAGCAGTACTTC CASSRTGELTYEQYF
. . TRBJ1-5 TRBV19 TGTGCCAGTAGTACCACAGGGAGAAGCAATCAGCCCCAGCATTTT CASSTTGRSNQPQHF
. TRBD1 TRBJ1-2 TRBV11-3 TGTGCCAGCAGCAAATCGACAGGGGAATATGGCTACACCTTC CASSKSTGEYGYTF
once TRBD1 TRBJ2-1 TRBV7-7 TGTGCTAGCAGCCCGGGACAGCTCTCCTACAATGAGCAGTTCTTC CASSPGQLSYNEQFF
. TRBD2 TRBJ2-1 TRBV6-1 TGTGCCAGCAGTGACTTAGAACGGCGGGAGTTAAGGAATGAGCAGTTCTTC CASSDLERRELRNEQFF
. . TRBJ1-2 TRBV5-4 TGTGCCAGCAGCTTAGACAGGAGGAGCTACACCTTC CASSLDRRSYTF
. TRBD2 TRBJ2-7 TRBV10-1 TGCGCCAGCAGTGGGCCGGGACTAGCGGGCGTCTACGAGCAGTACTTC CASSGPGLAGVYEQYF
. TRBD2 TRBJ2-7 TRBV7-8 TGTGCCAGCAGAGCGGGAGGGGCCTACGAGCAGTACTTC CASRAGGAYEQYF
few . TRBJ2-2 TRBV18 TGTGCCAGCTCACCTGACCCCCCGGGGGCGAACACCGGGGAGCTGTTTTTT CASSPDPPGANTGELFF
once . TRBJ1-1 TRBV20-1 TGCAGTGCTAGTAGGGGGTCTAACACTGAAGCTTTCTTT CSASRGSNTEAFF
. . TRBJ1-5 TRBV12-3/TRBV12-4 TGTGCCAGCAGTACAGAATATCAGCCCCAGCATTTT CASSTEYQPQHF
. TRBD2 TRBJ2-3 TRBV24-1 TGTGCCACCAGTGATTATGGACTAGCGGATACCACAGATACGCAGTATTTT CATSDYGLADTTDTQYF
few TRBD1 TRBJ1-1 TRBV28 TGTGCCAGCAGTTTACCCGGGACAGGGTGGGGAGCTTTCTTT CASSLPGTGWGAFF
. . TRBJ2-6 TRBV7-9 TGTGCCAGCACCCTGTCGGCCAACGTCCTGACTTTC CASTLSANVLTF
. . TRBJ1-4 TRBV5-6 TGTGCCAGCAGAAGGGGAGGAATCGCGGCTAATGAAAAACTGTTTTTT CASRRGGIAANEKLFF
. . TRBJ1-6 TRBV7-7 TGTGCTAGCAGCGAGAATAGCGGGTTCGGATCACCCCTCCACTTT CASSENSGFGSPLHF
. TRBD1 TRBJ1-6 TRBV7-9 TGTGCCAGCAGCAAACGCGGACAGGGTAGCTCCTATAATTCACCCCTCCACTTT CASSKRGQGSSYNSPLHF
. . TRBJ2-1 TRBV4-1 TGCGCCAGCAGCCAAGGAGCCGCGGCCCTTAATGAGCAGTTCTTC CASSQGAAALNEQFF
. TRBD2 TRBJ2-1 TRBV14 TGTGCCAGCAGCCAATTTCGAACTAGCGACTACAATGAGCAGTTCTTC CASSQFRTSDYNEQFF
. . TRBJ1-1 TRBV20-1 TGCAGTGCTACTGTCAACACTGAAGCTTTCTTT CSATVNTEAFF
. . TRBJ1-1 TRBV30 TGTGCCTGGAGTCTGTCGGGAGGAGAAGCTTTCTTT CAWSLSGGEAFF
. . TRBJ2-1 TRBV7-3 TGTGCCAGCCACAGATACAATGAGCAGTTCTTC CASHRYNEQFF
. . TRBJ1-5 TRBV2 TGTGCCAGCAGTGAAGCCCACAGTAATCAGCCCCAGCATTTT CASSEAHSNQPQHF
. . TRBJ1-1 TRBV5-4 TGTGCCAGCAGAGCAGGGTTCCTCAACACTGAAGCTTTCTTT CASRAGFLNTEAFF
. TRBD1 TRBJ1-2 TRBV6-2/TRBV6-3 TGTGCCAGCAGTTACACCCGGGACAGACTAGGCTACACCTTC CASSYTRDRLGYTF
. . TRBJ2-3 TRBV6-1 TGTGCCAGCAGTGATCGACAGAGGACCACAGATACGCAGTATTTT CASSDRQRTTDTQYF
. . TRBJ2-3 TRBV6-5 TGTGCCAGCAGTTACCGGGGGTCCCGCACAGATACGCAGTATTTT CASSYRGSRTDTQYF
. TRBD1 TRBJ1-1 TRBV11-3 TGTGCCAGCAGCCCGACAGGGGCAAACACTGAAGCTTTCTTT CASSPTGANTEAFF
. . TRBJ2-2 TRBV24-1 TGTGCCACCAGTGATTCCCCCGGACAGCCGAACACCGGGGAGCTGTTTTTT CATSDSPGQPNTGELFF
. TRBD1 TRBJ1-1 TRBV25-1 TGTGCCAGCATAGGGAATACAGGGGCGGACACTGAAGCTTTCTTT CASIGNTGADTEAFF
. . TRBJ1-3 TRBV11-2 TGTGCCAGCAGTCTTGGACAGCGCTCTGGAAACACCATATATTTT CASSLGQRSGNTIYF
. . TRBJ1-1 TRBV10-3 TGTGCCATCAGTGAGTCGGAGGGAGGGCTGAGAGCTTTCTTT CAISESEGGLRAFF
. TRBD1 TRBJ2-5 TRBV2 TGTGCCAGCAGGGAACAGGGGAGCCAAGAGACCCAGTACTTC CASREQGSQETQYF
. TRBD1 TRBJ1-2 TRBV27 TGTGCCAGCAGTTTTGCGGACAGGGGCATCAATGGCTACACCTTC CASSFADRGINGYTF
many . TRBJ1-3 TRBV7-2 TGTGCCAGCAGCCTCGGGATTGGGGGAAACACCATATATTTT CASSLGIGGNTIYF
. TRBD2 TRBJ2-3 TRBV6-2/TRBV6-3 TGTGCCAGCAGTGGGCGGGGGGCCACCACAGATACGCAGTATTTT CASSGRGATTDTQYF
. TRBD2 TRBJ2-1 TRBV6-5 TGTGCCAGCAGTTACTCGACTAGCGGGGGGGAGGCTGAGCAGTTCTTC CASSYSTSGGEAEQFF
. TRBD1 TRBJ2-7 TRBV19 TGTGCCAGTAATTCCGGGACAGCATCCTACGAGCAGTACTTC CASNSGTASYEQYF
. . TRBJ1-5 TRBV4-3 TGCGCCAGCAGCCGCCTTTATTCGGGGGGAAATCAGCCCCAGCATTTT CASSRLYSGGNQPQHF
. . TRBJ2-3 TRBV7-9 TGTGCCAGCAGCTTAGATACCAGGGATACGCAGTATTTT CASSLDTRDTQYF